In this sample, the clone carrying this T cell receptor (beta chain) turned up a few times. The data stem from a study of beta chain features in type 1 diabetes. The sequenced template was cDNA made from the entire isolated RNA. Data came from immunoSEQ multiplex PCR; TCRdb stores just in-frame clones and leaves some out. Here the sample spans 120,000 to 150,000 clones, less than 10% being singletons. This CDR3 region has 15 residues. Trimming pared 4 bases from V and 0 bases from J, leaving 12 bases between. CDR1 SGDLS and CDR2 YYNGEE come from the germline V gene. The receptor was isolated from a woman between 40 and 50 years old in good health. The sequencing sample was made of central memory CD4+ T cells from blood. The V gene is TRBV9, the J gene TRBJ2-3; D perhaps matches TRBD1 (6 bases). This chain's CDR3 is CASSRTARSTDTQYF. In nucleotides, the CDR3 is TGTGCCAGCAGCCGGACAGCCCGTAGCACAGATACGCAGTATTTT.